This TCR beta chain was profiled in a study of molecular identifiers for immune sequencing clone quantification. MiXCR, applied by TCRdb to the PCR reads, yields one record per CDR3 protein. Of approximately 670,000 distinct CDR3 sequences listed, around 20% are singletons. CDR3 length: 13 amino acids. Germline V gives CDR1 MNHEY, CDR2 SMNVEV (reference sequence). The J segment lost 6 bases and the V segment lost 2 bases, leaving 1 base of the junction unmatched. The receptor was isolated from a human donor in good health. Some libraries in this study had Jurkat cell RNA spiked in. The sequencing input was naive CD8+ T cells from blood, with Jurkat cell RNA spiked in. Indicated subset: FACS-sorted CD8+CD4-CCR7+CD45RA+ naive T cells. The genes are TRBV27 and TRBJ1-5; TRBD1 matches at 7 bases. In nucleotides, the CDR3 is TGTGCCAGCAGTTTAAACAGGGGTCAGCCCCAGCATTTT. Its translation: CASSLNRGQPQHF.